The rows below give T cell receptor beta chains drawn from one sample of a study of T cells in Graves' hyperthyroidism and ophthalmopathy. TCRdb used MiXCR to reprocess the multiplex PCR reads, holding one entry per CDR3 protein. The sample yields about 300,000 distinct CDR3 sequences, more than 10% seen once. The sample comprised blood. Receptors originate from a woman aged 25 to 39 with Graves' hyperthyroidism that later progressed to Graves' ophthalmopathy. CDR3s include the opening cysteine and the closing phenylalanine or tryptophan. Fields, in order: J gene, V gene, CDR3 length, CDR3 protein.

TRBJ2-7 | TRBV5-1 | 16 | CASSWARQRTSYEQYF
TRBJ1-1 | TRBV19 | 14 | CASSRRKMNTEAFF
TRBJ2-7 | TRBV5-1 | 13 | CASSRDGNYEQYF
TRBJ2-7 | TRBV20-1 | 16 | CSARDTRAGLSYEQYF
TRBJ1-1 | TRBV20-1 | 13 | CSARDRGNTEAFF
TRBJ1-5 | TRBV30 | 17 | CAWSDSTRDSYNQPQHF
TRBJ2-6 | TRBV7-2 | 15 | CASSRGRAGANVLTF
TRBJ1-1 | TRBV10-3 | 16 | CAIAPGALGTYTEAFF
TRBJ2-1 | TRBV4-3 | 15 | CASSQAAGVGNEQFF
TRBJ2-7 | TRBV28 | 14 | CASSLLDTAAEQYF
TRBJ1-1 | TRBV6-5 | 16 | CASSYSKQGESTEAFF
TRBJ1-2 | TRBV2 | 12 | CASSVGSHGYTF
TRBJ1-6 | TRBV28 | 13 | CASKDRGLSPLHF
TRBJ2-3 | TRBV7-3 | 15 | CASSSTSLLTDTQYF
TRBJ1-1 | TRBV7-9 | 15 | CASSTRTGGNTEAFF
TRBJ2-2 | TRBV12-3/TRBV12-4 | 13 | CASSPTVSGELFF
TRBJ2-1 | TRBV10-3 | 16 | CAISESSNPPWVEQFF
TRBJ2-7 | TRBV7-6 | 14 | CASSLGTSTLEQYF
TRBJ2-7 | TRBV3-1 | 13 | CASRETGGPEQYF
TRBJ2-6 | TRBV11-2 | 17 | CASSKAGGSSGANVLTF
TRBJ2-7 | TRBV19 | 15 | CASSSSGGGFYEQYF
TRBJ2-7 | TRBV5-8 | 18 | CASSGPNVRGTGFSEQYF
TRBJ2-7 | TRBV20-1 | 14 | CSARGLAGVGEQYF
TRBJ1-5 | TRBV30 | 14 | CAWSADGLNQPQHF
TRBJ2-3 | TRBV20-1 | 13 | CSASSGFTDTQYF
TRBJ1-4 | TRBV27 | 13 | CAREGSGNEKLFF
TRBJ2-2 | TRBV5-6 | 15 | CASSFGTANTGELFF
TRBJ2-7 | TRBV20-1 | 13 | CSAALDRGHEQYF